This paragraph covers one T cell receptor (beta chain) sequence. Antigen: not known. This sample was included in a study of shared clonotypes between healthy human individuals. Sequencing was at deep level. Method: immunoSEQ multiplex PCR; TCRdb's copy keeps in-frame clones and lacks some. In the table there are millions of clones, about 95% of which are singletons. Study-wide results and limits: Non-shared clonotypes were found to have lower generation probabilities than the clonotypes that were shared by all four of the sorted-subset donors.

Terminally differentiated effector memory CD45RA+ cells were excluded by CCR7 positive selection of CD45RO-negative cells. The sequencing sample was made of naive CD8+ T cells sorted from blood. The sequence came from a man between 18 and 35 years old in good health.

This chain's CDR3 is CASRTLATGIYGYTF. DNA of the CDR3: TGCGCCAGCCGAACCCTAGCGACAGGGATCTATGGCTACACCTTC. The V call is TRBV10-2, the J call TRBJ1-2, with 7 bases matching TRBD1. Unmatched junction bases numbered 13, after V lost 8 bases and J lost 4 bases. Looked up from germline, CDR1 is WSHSY and CDR2 is SAAADI. CDR3 size: 15 residues.